This TCR beta chain derives from a study of cytomegalovirus exposure and HLA in healthy donors. Regarding the study as a whole: Specificity for CMV antigens was confirmed in vitro for a few of the CMV-associated chains. An analysis done earlier found most TCR beta V segments productive about 87% or about 30% of the time.

Notes on this clone: Its specificity is unknown.

With 60 Vbeta and 13 Jbeta primers, the PCR was carried out. Profiled with immunoSEQ multiplex PCR; TCRdb holds only in-frame clones, not every one. This table has roughly 100,000 clones, around 71% appearing once. Donors were ostensibly healthy at sampling, although undocumented immune exposures were probable. This clonotype originated in a boy aged 10-17 years in good health and CMV-seronegative. Specimen: PBMCs.

This chain's CDR3 is CASSSGLARKNIQYF. The CDR3 DNA follows: TGTGCCAGCAGCTCCGGACTAGCGCGAAAAAACATTCAGTACTTC. V usage is TRBV13 and J usage is TRBJ2-4, with 9 bases fitting TRBD2. J was trimmed by 4 bases and V by 4 bases; bases with no gene match: 5. Germline loops: CDR1 PRHDT, CDR2 FYEKMQ (reference sequence). The CDR3 extends over 15 amino acids.